This passage covers 13 T cell receptor beta chains from one sample sequenced in a study of human T cells and chemical hapten exposure. TCRdb independently ran MiXCR on the RACE reads; one entry per CDR3 protein. The data contain some 200,000 distinct CDR3 sequences, about 22% of them seen just once; the ten biggest clones take up about 7%. Stated time point: patch test 1, 2 weeks after DPC sensitization. The treatment was: therapeutic diphenylcyclopropenone sensitization with weekly scalp DPC. Specimen: whole blood, collected in connection with sensitization to the hapten diphenylcyclopropenone (DPC). These receptor sequences come from a woman in her forties or fifties with alopecia areata. Some clones in this sample may be carry-over from other donors' samples.

The V gene is TRBV7-9, the J gene TRBJ1-4, with D hard to call. V lost 5 bases to trimming and J lost 7 bases, with 8 bases between them. CDR1 is SEHNR and CDR2 is FQNEAQ in the germline V gene (reference sequence). This CDR3 has 12 residues. The CDR3 here is CASSPQGEKLFF. For the CDR3, the DNA is TGTGCCAGCAGCCCACAAGGTGAAAAACTGTTTTTT.

This clonotype has only one observation. The chain joins TRBV7-9 to TRBJ2-1; no reliable D call. V lost 5 bases, J lost 0 bases, and 14 bases lay in between. Looked up from germline, CDR1 is SEHNR and CDR2 is FQNEAQ (reference sequence). This CDR3 has 16 amino acids. Here the CDR3 DNA reads TGTGCCAGCAGCCCCCGACGTTTGTACTCCTACAATGAGCAGTTCTTC. Its translation: CASSPRRLYSYNEQFF. The complete variable domain, with remaining parts taken from reference TRBV7-9 and TRBJ2-1, reads DTGVSQNPRHKITKRGQNVTFRCDPISEHNRLYWYRQTLGQGPEFLTYFQNEAQLEKSRLLSDRFSAERPKGSFSTLEIQRTEQGDSAMYLCASSPRRLYSYNEQFFGPGTRLTVL.

This clonotype was observed a few times. The chain has TRBV7-9 and TRBJ2-7; 9 bases line up with TRBD1. V trimming: 5 bases; J trimming: 3 bases; junction bases outside the gene matches: 11. Germline values: CDR1 SEHNR, CDR2 FQNEAQ (reference sequence). The CDR3 totals 16 residues. CDR3: CASSRTPGTGFYEQYF. The CDR3 coding sequence is TGTGCCAGCAGCAGAACTCCCGGGACAGGGTTCTACGAGCAGTACTTC.

In this sample, this clonotype turned up a few times. The chain links TRBV3-1 to TRBJ2-5; D call uncertain. The germline V gene has CDR1 LGHDT and CDR2 YNNKEL (reference sequence). Trimming took 3 bases from V and 2 from J, leaving 10 bases between them. This CDR3 contains 14 residues. The CDR3 DNA reads TGTGCCAGCAGCCATCCCCCAGCGCAAGAGACCCAGTACTTC. As protein: CASSHPPAQETQYF.

The chain recombines TRBV3-1 with TRBJ1-2; D remains ambiguous. From germline, CDR1 is LGHDT and CDR2 YNNKEL (reference sequence). V shed 4 bases and J shed 4 bases, with 7 bases lying between them. This CDR3 has 12 amino acids. CDR3 in DNA: TGTGCCAGCAGCCCAAGATCCTATGGCTACACCTTC. Encoded protein: CASSPRSYGYTF. The full variable domain, rest sourced from reference TRBV3-1 and TRBJ1-2, is DTAVSQTPKYLVTQMGNDKSIKCEQNLGHDTMYWYKQDSKKFLKIMFSYNNKELIINETVPNRFSPKSPDKAHLNLHINSLELGDSAVYFCASSPRSYGYTFGSGTRLTVV.

V is TRBV29-1 and J is TRBJ1-1; perhaps TRBD1 as D (5 bases). Germline V gene sequence: CDR1 SQVTM, CDR2 ANQGSEA. Between the trimmed V and J ends, which lost 3 bases and 9 bases, there was a span of 14 bases. This CDR3 is 12 amino acids long. CDR3 nucleotides: TGCAGCGTTGAGTCTCCTGGGGGGAAAGCTTTCTTT. This codes for CSVESPGGKAFF.

The chain is built from TRBV7-9 and TRBJ1-1; 8 nucleotides agree with TRBD1. Germline V gene sequence: CDR1 SEHNR, CDR2 FQNEAQ (reference sequence). The length of the CDR3 is 14 residues. J gave up 14 bases and V 0 bases, and 11 bases lay outside the gene matches. For the CDR3, the DNA is TGTGCCAGCAGCTTAGCGTTGCAATGGACAGGGCAGTTCTTT. It is translated as CASSLALQWTGQFF.

The chain combines TRBV10-3 with TRBJ2-7; 10 bases agree with TRBD1. J was trimmed by 7 bases and V by 3 bases; bases with no gene match: 9. The CDR3 runs to 15 residues. The V gene's germline CDR1 is ENHRY and CDR2 SYGVKD. The CDR3 DNA is TGTGCCATCAGTGACGCAAGACAGGGGGCTCGTGAGCAGTACTTC. Its protein is CAISDARQGAREQYF.

J is TRBJ1-6 and V is TRBV12-3 or TRBV12-4; D gene unclear. CDR3 length equals 14 residues. V was trimmed by 6 bases and J by 7 bases, leaving 13 bases between them. The CDR3 loop reads CASRFYSFNSPLHF. The CDR3 DNA reads as TGTGCCAGCAGGTTTTACAGTTTCAATTCACCCCTCCACTTT.

This sequence joins TRBV28 and TRBJ2-7; TRBD2 agrees at 7 bases. Germline lookup yields CDR1 MDHEN and CDR2 SYDVKM. CDR3 length equals 13 residues. V lost 6 bases to trimming and J lost 6 bases; unmatched junction nucleotides: 8. The CDR3 DNA follows: TGTGCCAGCAGGTCAGGACTAGAAGGCGAGCAGTACTTC. It specifies CASRSGLEGEQYF. Full variable domain (rest looked up from reference TRBV28 and TRBJ2-7): DVKVTQSSRYLVKRTGEKVFLECVQDMDHENMFWYRQDPGLGLRLIYFSYDVKMKEKGDIPEGYSVSREKKERFSLILESASTNQTSMYLCASRSGLEGEQYFGPGTRLTVT.

Only one count was recorded for this clonotype. The rearrangement links TRBV24-1 to TRBJ2-1; 14 bases are a match to TRBD2. Germline V CDR1 and CDR2: KGHDR, SFDVKD. The CDR3 contains 17 residues. With V trimmed by 4 bases and J by 8 bases, 9 bases remained unmatched. The CDR3 DNA sequence: TGTGCCACCAGTGACTCCCGACTAGCGGGAGGGCCTGATGAGCAGTTCTTC. Its protein is CATSDSRLAGGPDEQFF.

This clonotype was recorded once. The chain is built from TRBV29-1 and TRBJ2-7; 9 positions agree with TRBD1. The CDR3 spans 13 residues. Germline-derived CDR1 and CDR2 are SQVTM and ANQGSEA. With V trimmed by 3 bases and J by 2 bases, 2 bases remained unmatched. The CDR3 bases are TGCAGCGTTGATGGGACAGGGCCCTACGAGCAGTACTTC. It encodes CSVDGTGPYEQYF.

This clonotype was counted a few times. This chain connects TRBV20-1 to TRBJ2-3; a weak D match, TRBD2 (6 bases). V was cut by 3 bases and J by 6 bases, with 10 bases left in between. CDR3 length: 12 residues. Germline lookup yields CDR1 DFQATT and CDR2 SNEGSKA (reference sequence). DNA for the CDR3: TGCAGTGCTAGCGGGAGTCGGGATACGCAGTATTTT. This translates into CSASGSRDTQYF.